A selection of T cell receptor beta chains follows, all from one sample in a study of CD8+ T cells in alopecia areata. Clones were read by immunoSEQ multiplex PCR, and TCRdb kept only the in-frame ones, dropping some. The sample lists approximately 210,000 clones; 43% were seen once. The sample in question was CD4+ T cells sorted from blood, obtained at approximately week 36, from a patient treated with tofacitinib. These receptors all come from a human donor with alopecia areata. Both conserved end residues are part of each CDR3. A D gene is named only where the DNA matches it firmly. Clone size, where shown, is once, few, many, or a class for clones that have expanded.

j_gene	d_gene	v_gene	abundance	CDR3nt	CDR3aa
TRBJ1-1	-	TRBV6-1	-	TGTGCCAGCAGGGCACTACAGGGAAATGGTGGAGAAGCTTTCTTT	CASRALQGNGGEAFF
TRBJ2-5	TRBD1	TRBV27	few	TGTGCCAGCAGTTTATCTAGGGGGCACCAAGAGACCCAGTACTTC	CASSLSRGHQETQYF
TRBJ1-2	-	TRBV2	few	TGTGCCAGCAGTGAGGAGAGGGATTATGGCTACACCTTC	CASSEERDYGYTF
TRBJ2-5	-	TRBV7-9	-	TGTGCCAGCAGCTTAACCGGACGGCAAGAGACCCAGTACTTC	CASSLTGRQETQYF
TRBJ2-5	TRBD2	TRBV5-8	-	TGTGCCAGCAGCTTCAGCGGGAAGGGGACCCAGTACTTC	CASSFSGKGTQYF
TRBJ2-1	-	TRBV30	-	TGTGCCTGGAGCGCGGACTTCGGGGAGCAGTTCTTC	CAWSADFGEQFF
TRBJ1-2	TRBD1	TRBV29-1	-	TGCAGCGTTGTACGACAGGGGGCTTCTGGCTACACCTTC	CSVVRQGASGYTF
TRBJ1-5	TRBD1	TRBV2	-	TGTGCCAGCACCCGGGACTCACAGGGGAATCAGCCCCAGCATTTT	CASTRDSQGNQPQHF
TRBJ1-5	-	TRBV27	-	TGTGCCAGCAGTTTGGGGGGGACCCATAGCAATCAGCCCCAGCATTTT	CASSLGGTHSNQPQHF
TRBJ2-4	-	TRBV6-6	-	TGTGCCAGCAGTTACGCAGACTTAGCCAAAAACATTCAGTACTTC	CASSYADLAKNIQYF
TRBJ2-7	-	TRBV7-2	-	TGTGCCAGCAGCTTAGGAGGGGGTCTGGACGAGCAGTACTTC	CASSLGGGLDEQYF
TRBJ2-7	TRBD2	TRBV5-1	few	TGCGCCAGCAGCTTCACTAGCGGAGGGGGAGCCTACGAGCAGTACTTC	CASSFTSGGGAYEQYF
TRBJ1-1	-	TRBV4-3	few	TGCGCCAGCAGCCAAGATGTAAAGGGCCCACTGAACACTGAAGCTTTCTTT	CASSQDVKGPLNTEAFF
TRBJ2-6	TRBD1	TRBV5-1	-	TGCGCCAGCAACCCCGGGACAGGGGTTCAAACTGGGGCCAACGTCCTGACTTTC	CASNPGTGVQTGANVLTF
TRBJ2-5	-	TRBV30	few	TGTGCCTGGAGTAGGGGGTTCATGGAGGAGACCCAGTACTTC	CAWSRGFMEETQYF
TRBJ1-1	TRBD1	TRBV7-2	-	TGTGCCAGCAGCTTACTCCGGGACAGTGAAGCTTTCTTT	CASSLLRDSEAFF
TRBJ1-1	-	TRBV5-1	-	TGCGCCAGCAGCTTGGAGGGGGGACACCCCTCCACTGAAGCTTTCTTT	CASSLEGGHPSTEAFF